The source of this TCR beta chain is a study of cytomegalovirus exposure and HLA in healthy donors (TCRdb year 2017). With regard to the full study: In an earlier analysis of several hundred of the donors, 250 to 350 Gb of sequence data and some 100 million unique TCR beta sequences from some 170 million T cells were reported. An early release that covered roughly 600 HLA-typed donors contained 250 to 350 gigabases of sequencing data and tens of millions of unique TCR sequences. Of the roughly 390 genotyped donors, about 80% fell in the genetic ancestry cluster associated with self-reported Caucasian donors. The aim of the study was to test whether cataloging public T cell receptors could identify signatures of past pathogen exposure. Using immunosequencing, the study profiled T cell repertoires from about 610 subjects and related those repertoires to cytomegalovirus serostatus. Besides the first cohort of around 670 subjects, a separate validation cohort made up of some 110 different subjects was used. To predict cytomegalovirus infection status, the study combined high-throughput TCR immunosequencing, statistical association of individual TCRs with disease status, and machine learning. A later analysis re-examined previously published TCR beta repertoires from just over 650 donors and added high-resolution HLA genotyping to investigate patterns of TCR occurrence. The later analysis used no new phenotypic data to find candidate immune exposures, relying instead on TCR beta sequences and their occurrence across donors. An earlier analysis of about 620 of the donors applied high-throughput TCR beta sequencing to assess whether each TCR beta V gene segment acted as functional or pseudogenic. Alongside the repertoire data, information on donor age, sex, ethnicity and CMV serostatus was compiled. In a later genetic analysis, genome-wide SNP genotypes for about 65% of the roughly 700 donors were used, and that subset was treated as a discovery cohort. Every discovery cohort repertoire had been produced on one sequencing platform. Both class I and class II loci were covered by HLA typing, at four-digit resolution. The number of typed donors differed by locus: about 620-640 for A, B, C, DRB1 and DQB1; some 500 for DQA1; around 610 for DPA1; and 400 to 480 for DPB1. Four to six DR-DQ haplotypes were handled as single units for association and clustering, since linkage in the cohort was strong. Among some 410 genotyped donors of the cohort, an average of roughly 230,000 unique TCR beta nucleotide sequences was sequenced per donor, of which about 18% were non-productive. Study-wide conclusions, independent of this receptor: According to a later analysis, most CMV-associated TCR beta chains appeared to be HLA-restricted, and the HLA associations seemed to be driven largely by CMV exposure. Only TCR beta chains were sequenced in this cohort, and the absence of alpha or paired-chain data limited detectable features. Immune exposure information for the cohort was limited to CMV serostatus. According to a later analysis, TCR association rates differed among HLA loci, with DRB1 alleles showing the most associated TCRs and HLA-C alleles showing the fewest. Sequencing depth was assumed to be roughly uniform across donors in the presence/absence analyses, though that assumption may not hold. Because HLA typing was missing for some donors at each locus, association tests included only the typed subset. An association between a missense DCLRE1C variant and V-gene and J-gene trimming of TCR beta chains was found in a later genetic analysis and replicated in an independent cohort. The authors suggested that the approach could potentially be extended to other disease states and immunological phenotypes. When HLA alleles, especially DR and DQ, strongly co-occurred, TCR associations were difficult to assign to individual alleles. A later genetic analysis reported fewer N-insertions in productive TCRs among donors in an Asian-associated ancestry cluster than the roughly 620-donor mean. The 87-base-pair reads could not distinguish some IMGT-functional V segments, including TRBV6-2 and TRBV6-3, so those segments were excluded. Correlated functional status among segregating V segments might reflect linkage disequilibrium, but an unknown experimental factor could not be ruled out. The classifier was reported to diagnose cytomegalovirus status with high specificity and sensitivity in both the original cohort and the validation cohort. A cluster of highly shared sequence variants was judged likely to be a technical artifact of the sequencing pipeline. A later analysis reported that several top co-occurrence clusters appeared linked to parvovirus B19, influenza, CMV and Epstein-Barr virus. In a later analysis, HLA-associated TCR beta chains showed more clonal expansion and lower generation probabilities than non-associated chains that were equally common. Because counts were too low, roughly 16 rarely observed V segments, including chromosome 9 orphons, were excluded from the earlier analysis of a few hundred of the donors. A later analysis associated around 16,000 TCR beta sequences with specific HLA alleles at a false discovery rate of 0.05. While some public TCRs were present in many individuals, most TCR sequences turned up only very rarely across donors. A further reported finding was that TCR beta sequences accurately predicted the HLA-A and HLA-B alleles for most subjects in the first cohort. The study gave a list of over 150 TCR beta chains associated with cytomegalovirus. An earlier analysis of approximately 540 of the donors showed that most TCR beta V segments appeared in productive rearrangements either about 87% or about 30% of the time, which broadly matched IMGT annotations. In vitro tests confirmed that a few of the cytomegalovirus-associated TCR beta chains recognize cytomegalovirus antigens.

Concerning this clone: This clone's antigen is unknown. No clone much larger than this one lies a single base away; base qualities are absent.

Relative to germline, V is 5 bases shorter and J is 6 bases shorter, with 13 bases between their ends. From its cysteine to its phenylalanine, the CDR3 spans 14 amino acids. Here the CDR3 DNA is all that survives: 42 bases in frame from base 1. Taken from the germline V gene (reference sequence), the CDR1 and CDR2 loops are LNHDA and SQIVND. The cohort comprised under 700 healthy bone marrow donors. At the time of sampling, every cohort member was nominally healthy, though immune exposures that went unrecorded were likely present. The donor tested CMV seropositive and was one of the 289 seropositive cohort members. Each donor provided a peripheral blood sample, and peripheral blood mononuclear cells were used for TCR beta sequencing. Genomic DNA was extracted from the blood cell samples with the Qiagen DNeasy Blood Extraction Kit. The receptor library was made with the immunoSEQ multiplex PCR assay. For the multiplex PCR, a mixture combining 60 forward primers for TCR Vbeta segments and 13 reverse primers for TCR Jbeta segments was used. A multiplex PCR assay on genomic DNA amplified the CDR3 region of rearranged TCR beta genes. The Illumina HiSeq System was used to sequence the amplified TCR beta libraries as 87-base-pair reads. Per the original workflow: Across the 600 to 700 repertoires, a later analysis counted about 81 million unique TCR beta chains, 9 million to 14 million of which were shared by at least two donors. Raw reads were error-corrected and collapsed into unique sequences by a nearest-neighbor algorithm in which closely related sequences were merged to remove PCR and sequencing errors. To assign V, D and J gene segments, CDR3 sequences were aligned to IMGT reference sequences. Each retained sequence needed at least a six-nucleotide match to both a V gene segment and a J gene segment. Rearrangements were called productive when the CDR3 lacked stop codons and stayed in frame with V and J; all others were non-productive. Following IMGT convention, CDR3 was defined as the stretch from the second conserved V-encoded cysteine to the conserved J-encoded phenylalanine. The earlier analysis of fewer than 700 of the donors excluded sequences that lacked an unambiguous match to a single V gene segment. An earlier analysis of 500 to 700 of the donors classified V segments as functional when productive rearrangements were above 56.7% and as segregating when the standard deviation between donors was above 5%. To diagnose cytomegalovirus status from the catalog of TCR beta chain sequences, a statistical classification framework was built. In a later analysis, V and J genes were assigned by comparing TCR nucleotide sequences against IMGT/GENE-DB human TR gene sequences. In a later analysis, CDR3 sequences and most-parsimonious VDJ recombination scenarios were assigned using the TCRdist pipeline. A later analysis defined each TCR beta chain by its CDR3 amino acid sequence plus V-gene family, and excluded reads lacking a unique V-gene family. As a way to deal with suspected cross-contamination and a sequencing artifact, a later analysis dropped hundreds of nucleotide sequences that were highly shared and had low generation probability. In a later analysis, a clonal expansion index for each public chain was calculated from normalized within-repertoire ranks of inferred template counts. In a later analysis, generation probabilities were computed with a VDJ recombination model fitted to out-of-frame rearrangements, and the resulting probabilities were checked against IGoR. Hypergeometric tests were used in a later analysis to score TCR-TCR, TCR-HLA and TCR-CMV co-occurrence, with a repertoire-size bias correction applied to the TCR pairs. In a later analysis, false discovery rates were estimated by permuting HLA or CMV assignments 20 times. In a later analysis, co-occurring TCRs were grouped with DBSCAN, and TCRdist sequence similarity was added when clustering was performed within HLA-allele-positive subsets. For co-occurrence clustering, repertoires with fewer than 30,000 or more than 120,000 public chains were excluded, along with about five repertoires with anomalous nucleotide sharing. Drawn from immuneACCESS, this table holds only the in-frame rearrangements with V and J called that TCRdb kept. Clones are partly lost; checked studies trace under half to an unresolved V gene and leave the rest unexplained. The DNA was the basis for D and trimming; V, J and clone size are from that table. The sample has about 100,000 clones on record, 65% to 85% of them singletons. The top ten clonotypes cover roughly 5% of the sample.

This receptor was obtained from a man aged 35 to 55 in good health and CMV-seropositive. The sequence is built from TRBV19 and TRBJ1-4, with a tentative D gene TRBD1 over 6 matching bases. Sequencing was done on a sample of PBMCs. The CDR3 in this case is CASSFRGIDEKLFF. The DNA sequence is as follows: TGTGCCAGTAGTTTTAGGGGGATTGATGAAAAACTGTTTTTT.